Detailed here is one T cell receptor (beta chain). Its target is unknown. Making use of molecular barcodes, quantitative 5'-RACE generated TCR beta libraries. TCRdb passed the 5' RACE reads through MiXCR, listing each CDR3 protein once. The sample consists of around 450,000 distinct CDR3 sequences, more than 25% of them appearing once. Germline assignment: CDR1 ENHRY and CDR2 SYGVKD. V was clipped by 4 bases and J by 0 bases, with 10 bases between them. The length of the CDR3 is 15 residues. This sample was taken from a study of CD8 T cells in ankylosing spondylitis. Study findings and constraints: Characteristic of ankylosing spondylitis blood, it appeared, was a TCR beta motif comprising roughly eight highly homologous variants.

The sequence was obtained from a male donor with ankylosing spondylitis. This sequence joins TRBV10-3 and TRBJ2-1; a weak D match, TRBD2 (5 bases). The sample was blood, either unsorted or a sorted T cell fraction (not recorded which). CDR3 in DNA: TGTGCCATCAGTGCAGCGGTAACCTCCTACAATGAGCAGTTCTTC. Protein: CAISAAVTSYNEQFF.